This T cell receptor (beta chain) was recovered during a study of T cells expressing NK-cell markers. Turning to the study itself: Researchers got TCR beta repertoires out of sorted CD3+CD56+NKG2C+, CD3+CD56+NKG2C- and CD3+CD56-NKG2C+ T cells. Study-wide findings and caveats: There remained a lack of clarity about HCMV specificity of expanded NKG2C+ T cell clones. These clonotypes, the leaders elsewhere, also led the CD3+CD56-NKG2C+ fraction in a handful of donors.

As concerns this clonotype: Its target is unknown.

TCR beta libraries carry UMIs added by 5'RACE template switching. After re-calling the 5' RACE reads, TCRdb lists one entry per CDR3 protein, DNA absent. The sample includes about half a million distinct CDR3 sequences. This TCR was recovered from a woman aged 45 to 65 in good health. The sample was blood T cells: a sorted CD56 or NKG2C T cell subset, CD4+ or CD8+ T cells, or bulk PBMC T cells (not recorded which).

The CDR3 loop reads CASSRGQGLEAFF. This rearrangement joins TRBV3-1 to TRBJ1-1; the D gene TCRdb calls, TRBD1, cannot be checked with no DNA. The CDR3 has 13 residues. Germline V gene data show CDR1 as LGHDT and CDR2 as YNNKEL (reference sequence).